This is a list of T cell receptor beta chains from one sample in a study of shared clonotypes between healthy human individuals. Clones were sequenced by immunoSEQ multiplex PCR, and TCRdb holds only the in-frame ones, with some missing. Of around 1.9 million clones listed, just over 90% are singletons. The sequencing sample was made of naive CD8+ T cells from PBMCs. Receptors originate from a man younger than 35 in good health. Some clones in this sample may be carry-over from other donors' samples. The CDR3 runs from the conserved cysteine through the conserved F or W. Fields, in order: clone size, D gene, J gene, V gene, CDR3 DNA, CDR3 protein. D genes are given only for firm matches. Not all rows give a size; the values are once, few, many and, for expanded clones, a class.

clone_size: .
d_call: .
j_call: TRBJ1-4
v_call: TRBV27
cdr3_nt: TGTGCCAGCAGTTCTTACTCGGGCTCTAATGAAAAACTGTTTTTT
cdr3_aa: CASSSYSGSNEKLFF

clone_size: .
d_call: .
j_call: TRBJ2-2
v_call: TRBV30
cdr3_nt: TGTGCCTGGAGTGACAGGGAAGGCACCGGGGAGCTGTTTTTT
cdr3_aa: CAWSDREGTGELFF

clone_size: .
d_call: .
j_call: TRBJ2-5
v_call: TRBV27
cdr3_nt: TGTGCCAGCAGGTCTACCGGGACCCTAGGGGAGACCCAGTACTTC
cdr3_aa: CASRSTGTLGETQYF

clone_size: .
d_call: .
j_call: TRBJ2-3
v_call: TRBV27
cdr3_nt: TGTGCCAGCAGTTTCCTCAGGGCGCCGGATACGCAGTATTTT
cdr3_aa: CASSFLRAPDTQYF

clone_size: .
d_call: .
j_call: TRBJ2-2
v_call: TRBV5-1
cdr3_nt: TGCGCCAGCAGCTTGGGCCCCCGCAGGGAGCTGTTTTTT
cdr3_aa: CASSLGPRRELFF

clone_size: .
d_call: TRBD2
j_call: TRBJ2-3
v_call: TRBV10-1
cdr3_nt: TGCGCCAGCAGTGACGGGGGGTCTAGCACAGATACGCAGTATTTT
cdr3_aa: CASSDGGSSTDTQYF

clone_size: .
d_call: .
j_call: TRBJ2-3
v_call: TRBV4-1
cdr3_nt: TGCGCCAGCAGCTTCGGGGAGCGAGAGTTTAACACAGATACGCAGTATTTT
cdr3_aa: CASSFGEREFNTDTQYF

clone_size: .
d_call: TRBD1
j_call: TRBJ1-2
v_call: TRBV7-9
cdr3_nt: TGTGCCAGCAGCTTAGGGATACAGGGGGCGGCTAACTATGGCTACACCTTC
cdr3_aa: CASSLGIQGAANYGYTF

clone_size: .
d_call: TRBD2
j_call: TRBJ2-1
v_call: TRBV7-3
cdr3_nt: TGTGCCAGCAGCTTCTGGCCTAGCGGGACCATCGGCAATGAGCAGTTCTTC
cdr3_aa: CASSFWPSGTIGNEQFF

clone_size: .
d_call: TRBD1
j_call: TRBJ2-3
v_call: TRBV5-8
cdr3_nt: TGTGCCAGCAGCTTTCGGACAGGACCCACAGATACGCAGTATTTT
cdr3_aa: CASSFRTGPTDTQYF

clone_size: .
d_call: TRBD2
j_call: TRBJ2-1
v_call: TRBV28
cdr3_nt: TGTGCCAGCAGTTCCCCCGCGGGGGTCGGATGGGCGACTGAGCAGTTCTTC
cdr3_aa: CASSSPAGVGWATEQFF

clone_size: once
d_call: .
j_call: TRBJ1-2
v_call: TRBV7-2
cdr3_nt: TGTGCCAGCAGCCCGATCCCAATTCTTGGCTACACCTTC
cdr3_aa: CASSPIPILGYTF

clone_size: .
d_call: TRBD1
j_call: TRBJ2-1
v_call: TRBV7-2
cdr3_nt: TGTGCCAGCAGCTTAGACCGCAGGGGGTTCCCTTACAATGAGCAGTTCTTC
cdr3_aa: CASSLDRRGFPYNEQFF

clone_size: .
d_call: .
j_call: TRBJ2-7
v_call: TRBV2
cdr3_nt: TGTGCCAGCAGAGACAGGTTCGACGAGCAGTACTTC
cdr3_aa: CASRDRFDEQYF

clone_size: .
d_call: .
j_call: TRBJ1-2
v_call: TRBV27
cdr3_nt: TGTGCCAGCAGTTTACTTCCCAGGGGCGACGGCTACACCTTC
cdr3_aa: CASSLLPRGDGYTF

clone_size: .
d_call: .
j_call: TRBJ2-5
v_call: TRBV4-3
cdr3_nt: TGCGCCAGCAGCCGGGGACGGGAAGAGACCCAGTACTTC
cdr3_aa: CASSRGREETQYF

clone_size: once
d_call: .
j_call: TRBJ1-2
v_call: TRBV7-9
cdr3_nt: TGTGCCAGCAGCTCCTCCGGACCGTTGTATGGCTACACCTTC
cdr3_aa: CASSSSGPLYGYTF

clone_size: once
d_call: .
j_call: TRBJ2-3
v_call: TRBV28
cdr3_nt: TGTGCCAGCAAGGGCAGGGCTCCAGATACGCAGTATTTT
cdr3_aa: CASKGRAPDTQYF

clone_size: .
d_call: .
j_call: TRBJ2-7
v_call: TRBV29-1
cdr3_nt: TGCAGCGTTGAGGGCCTGGAGGGGGGAGCCTCCTACGAGCAGTACTTC
cdr3_aa: CSVEGLEGGASYEQYF

clone_size: .
d_call: .
j_call: TRBJ1-1
v_call: TRBV29-1
cdr3_nt: TGCAGCGTCAGGCTCCCAGATAACACTGAAGCTTTCTTT
cdr3_aa: CSVRLPDNTEAFF

clone_size: .
d_call: .
j_call: TRBJ2-7
v_call: TRBV7-8
cdr3_nt: TGTGCCAGCAGCCATGTGCGGAGGAGCTACGAGCAGTACTTC
cdr3_aa: CASSHVRRSYEQYF

clone_size: .
d_call: TRBD2
j_call: TRBJ2-1
v_call: TRBV19
cdr3_nt: TGTGCCAGTAGTATAAGTAATAGCGGGTACAATGAGCAGTTCTTC
cdr3_aa: CASSISNSGYNEQFF

clone_size: .
d_call: .
j_call: TRBJ1-5
v_call: TRBV9
cdr3_nt: TGTGCCAGCAGCCCCCACTCCGGGAATCAGCCCCAGCATTTT
cdr3_aa: CASSPHSGNQPQHF

clone_size: .
d_call: TRBD2
j_call: TRBJ2-7
v_call: TRBV29-1
cdr3_nt: TGCAGCGTTGTCGGGACTAGCGGGAGGGCCTCCTACGAGCAGTACTTC
cdr3_aa: CSVVGTSGRASYEQYF

clone_size: .
d_call: TRBD2
j_call: TRBJ2-5
v_call: TRBV6-1
cdr3_nt: TGTGCCAGCAGTTGGGGGGGGGAGTACCAAGAGACCCAGTACTTC
cdr3_aa: CASSWGGEYQETQYF

clone_size: .
d_call: TRBD1
j_call: TRBJ2-5
v_call: TRBV7-8
cdr3_nt: TGTGCCAGCAGCTTCCCGCCGCAGGGGGAGGAGACCCAGTACTTC
cdr3_aa: CASSFPPQGEETQYF

clone_size: .
d_call: TRBD1
j_call: TRBJ2-7
v_call: TRBV4-1
cdr3_nt: TGCGCCAGCAGCCTAACACCACCGGGACAGGGGGCCGGGAGTCAGTACTTC
cdr3_aa: CASSLTPPGQGAGSQYF

clone_size: .
d_call: TRBD2
j_call: TRBJ2-7
v_call: TRBV6-1
cdr3_nt: TGTGCCAGCAGAAACGGACTAGCGGGAGCCTACGAGCAGTACTTC
cdr3_aa: CASRNGLAGAYEQYF

clone_size: .
d_call: .
j_call: TRBJ2-1
v_call: TRBV5-6
cdr3_nt: TGTGCCAGCAGCTTGGGTCGGCTAGGTATGGTTGAGCAGTTCTTC
cdr3_aa: CASSLGRLGMVEQFF

clone_size: .
d_call: .
j_call: TRBJ2-7
v_call: TRBV27
cdr3_nt: TGTGCCAGCAGCTTTGAACAGGGGACTACGCACGAGCAGTACTTC
cdr3_aa: CASSFEQGTTHEQYF

clone_size: few
d_call: TRBD1
j_call: TRBJ1-5
v_call: TRBV19
cdr3_nt: TGTGCCAGTAGTCGCACGGATGGGACAGGGTTCAATCAGCCCCAGCATTTT
cdr3_aa: CASSRTDGTGFNQPQHF

clone_size: .
d_call: .
j_call: TRBJ2-7
v_call: TRBV7-6
cdr3_nt: TGTGCCAGCAGCTTATTTTCGGGGGATCGGGACGAGCAGTACTTC
cdr3_aa: CASSLFSGDRDEQYF

clone_size: .
d_call: TRBD1
j_call: TRBJ2-2
v_call: TRBV28
cdr3_nt: TGTGCCAGCCTCGGGACAGCTCTCGCGAACACCGGGGAGCTGTTTTTT
cdr3_aa: CASLGTALANTGELFF

clone_size: .
d_call: .
j_call: TRBJ1-1
v_call: TRBV27
cdr3_nt: TGTGCCAGCAGCTGGTCCCAGAACACTGAAGCTTTCTTT
cdr3_aa: CASSWSQNTEAFF

clone_size: few
d_call: TRBD1
j_call: TRBJ1-5
v_call: TRBV6-5
cdr3_nt: TGTGCCAGCACAAGCAGGGGGGATCAGCCCCAGCATTTT
cdr3_aa: CASTSRGDQPQHF

clone_size: .
d_call: .
j_call: TRBJ1-1
v_call: TRBV13
cdr3_nt: TGTGCCAGCAGCGTGGGACCTAACACTGAAGCTTTCTTT
cdr3_aa: CASSVGPNTEAFF

clone_size: .
d_call: .
j_call: TRBJ2-3
v_call: TRBV11-3
cdr3_nt: TGTGCCAGCAGCAACGCCGGGACTGGCGCAGATACGCAGTATTTT
cdr3_aa: CASSNAGTGADTQYF

clone_size: .
d_call: .
j_call: TRBJ2-5
v_call: TRBV28
cdr3_nt: TGTGCCAGCAGCCTCCCCGGGGAGACCCAGTACTTC
cdr3_aa: CASSLPGETQYF

clone_size: .
d_call: .
j_call: TRBJ2-7
v_call: TRBV7-9
cdr3_nt: TGTGCCAGCAGCTCTTCTTTCTACGAGCAGTACTTC
cdr3_aa: CASSSSFYEQYF

clone_size: .
d_call: .
j_call: TRBJ1-1
v_call: TRBV9
cdr3_nt: TGTGCCAGCAGCGTAGTGCCTTCCCAAGGAAGGGCGAACACTGAAGCTTTCTTT
cdr3_aa: CASSVVPSQGRANTEAFF

clone_size: .
d_call: .
j_call: TRBJ1-1
v_call: TRBV9
cdr3_nt: TGTGCCAGCAGCGTAGTCGGGGGGCGAAACACTGAAGCTTTCTTT
cdr3_aa: CASSVVGGRNTEAFF